The rows below give T cell receptor beta chains drawn from one sample of a study of blood T cell repertoires in COVID-19. Sequencing used immunoSEQ multiplex PCR; TCRdb keeps in-frame clones, though not all of them. The sample yields just over 300,000 clones, roughly 90% seen once. The sample comprised peripheral blood. Every receptor here comes from a young woman with COVID-19, enrolled during active disease. CDR3s leave out the opening cysteine and the closing phenylalanine or tryptophan. For some rows the clone size is stated as once, few or many, or as a class when expanded; others skip it.

CDR3aa	v_gene	abundance
ASSELAGEDEQF	TRBV10-1	NA
AGSPAVDSREAF	TRBV5-4	once
ASSSRQGVDTEAF	TRBV5-1	NA
ASSSRGPNTDTQY	TRBV7-2	NA
ASSNTGRIPEAF	TRBV6-5	NA
ASSHRGGTEAF	TRBV10-1	NA
ASSEAWVPASPGETQY	TRBV2	NA
ASSFGTDTQY	TRBV7-9	NA
ASSQDPASSYEQY	TRBV4-3	NA
ASSPQGGSTGELF	TRBV7-2	once
ASSPSGGWQY	TRBV18	NA
AWTTPWAGQETQY	TRBV30	NA
ASSEHGGAAYGYT	TRBV2	NA
ASSQGENTEAF	TRBV2	once
ASSLLGASYEQF	TRBV6-6	NA
ASSPTGAETQY	TRBV7-9	NA
ASSYGGNYGYT	TRBV6-5	NA
ASSFSTRQGQA	TRBV19	NA
ASSLGLYGYT	TRBV7-2	NA
AWSNMGNQPQH	TRBV30	once
ASGGQGALEAF	TRBV2	NA
ASSLRAGHTGELF	TRBV5-1	NA
ASSWGQGYGYT	TRBV6-4	NA
ASSQDSGREQY	TRBV4-3	many